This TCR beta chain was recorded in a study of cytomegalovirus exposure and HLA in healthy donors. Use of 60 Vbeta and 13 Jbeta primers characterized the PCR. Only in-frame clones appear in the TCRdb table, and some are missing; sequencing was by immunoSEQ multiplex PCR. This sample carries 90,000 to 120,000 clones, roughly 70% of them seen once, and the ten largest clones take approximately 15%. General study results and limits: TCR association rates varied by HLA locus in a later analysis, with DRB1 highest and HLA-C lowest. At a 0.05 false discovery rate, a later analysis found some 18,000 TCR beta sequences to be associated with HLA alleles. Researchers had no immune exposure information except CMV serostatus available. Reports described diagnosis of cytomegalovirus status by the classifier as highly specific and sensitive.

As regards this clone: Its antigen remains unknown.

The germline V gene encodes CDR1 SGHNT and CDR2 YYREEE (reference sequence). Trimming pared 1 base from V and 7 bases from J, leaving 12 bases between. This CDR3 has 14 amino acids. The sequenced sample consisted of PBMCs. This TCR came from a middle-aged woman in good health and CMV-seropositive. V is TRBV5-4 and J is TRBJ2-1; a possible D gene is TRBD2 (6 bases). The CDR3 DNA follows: TGTGCCAGCAGCTTGCCAGCGGAGGGAAATGAGCAGTTCTTC. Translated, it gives CASSLPAEGNEQFF.